These T cell receptor beta chains were read from a single sample in a study of Graves' ophthalmopathy and Graves' hyperthyroidism. Each CDR3 protein is one row after TCRdb ran MiXCR on the multiplex PCR reads. In the table there are roughly 480,000 distinct CDR3 sequences, 13% to 15% of which are singletons. Input material: blood. These receptors came from a woman aged 25 to 45 with Graves' ophthalmopathy. The CDR3 runs from the conserved cysteine through the conserved F or W. Each record gives: J gene, V gene, clone size, D gene, CDR3 protein. The D gene is left open where the match is weak. Some rows have no size entry. The others give once, few or many, or a class for an expanded clone.

j_gene: TRBJ2-4
v_gene: TRBV11-2
abundance: many
d_gene: TRBD2
CDR3aa: CASSLGGGEDIQYF

j_gene: TRBJ2-5
v_gene: TRBV7-8
abundance: NA
d_gene: NA
CDR3aa: CASSFLLGQETQYF

j_gene: TRBJ2-5
v_gene: TRBV18
abundance: NA
d_gene: NA
CDR3aa: CASSPRQAETQYF

j_gene: TRBJ1-2
v_gene: TRBV29-1
abundance: many
d_gene: NA
CDR3aa: CSGVPGLTNYGYTF

j_gene: TRBJ1-6
v_gene: TRBV6-1
abundance: many
d_gene: TRBD1
CDR3aa: CASSLLTGADYNSPLHF

j_gene: TRBJ1-5
v_gene: TRBV29-1
abundance: many
d_gene: TRBD1
CDR3aa: CSVAGTEDNQPQHF

j_gene: TRBJ2-5
v_gene: TRBV5-1
abundance: many
d_gene: NA
CDR3aa: CASSQGGEETQYF

j_gene: TRBJ1-1
v_gene: TRBV2
abundance: many
d_gene: TRBD1
CDR3aa: CASRSRGLTEAFF

j_gene: TRBJ2-7
v_gene: TRBV6-5
abundance: many
d_gene: NA
CDR3aa: CASSYYGRVEQYF

j_gene: TRBJ2-2
v_gene: TRBV9
abundance: few
d_gene: NA
CDR3aa: CASSVAPRVGELFF

j_gene: TRBJ1-1
v_gene: TRBV28
abundance: many
d_gene: NA
CDR3aa: CASPAPGETGNTEAFF

j_gene: TRBJ2-2
v_gene: TRBV4-1
abundance: NA
d_gene: TRBD1
CDR3aa: CASSQMGDRSGTGELFF

j_gene: TRBJ1-2
v_gene: TRBV6-5
abundance: many
d_gene: TRBD1
CDR3aa: CASSYTRGHGYTF

j_gene: TRBJ1-6
v_gene: TRBV28
abundance: many
d_gene: TRBD1
CDR3aa: CASRRGQGNSPLHF

j_gene: TRBJ2-7
v_gene: TRBV6-1
abundance: many
d_gene: TRBD1
CDR3aa: CASSRDRSSSYEQYF

j_gene: TRBJ1-5
v_gene: TRBV19
abundance: many
d_gene: TRBD1
CDR3aa: CASSMPTGSANQPQHF

j_gene: TRBJ2-7
v_gene: TRBV12-3/TRBV12-4
abundance: many
d_gene: NA
CDR3aa: CASSSDGSYYEQYF

j_gene: TRBJ1-5
v_gene: TRBV20-1
abundance: many
d_gene: NA
CDR3aa: CSAMRGNQPQHF

j_gene: TRBJ1-1
v_gene: TRBV28
abundance: many
d_gene: TRBD1
CDR3aa: CASSFTGGNTEAFF

j_gene: TRBJ1-1
v_gene: TRBV2
abundance: many
d_gene: NA
CDR3aa: CASSDQYTEAFF

j_gene: TRBJ1-1
v_gene: TRBV19
abundance: NA
d_gene: NA
CDR3aa: CASSMGPQMNTEAFF

j_gene: TRBJ2-4
v_gene: TRBV7-3
abundance: many
d_gene: TRBD1
CDR3aa: CASSLGTGAIQYF

j_gene: TRBJ2-5
v_gene: TRBV20-1
abundance: many
d_gene: TRBD2
CDR3aa: CSADASGVQETQYF

j_gene: TRBJ2-3
v_gene: TRBV6-1
abundance: few
d_gene: TRBD1
CDR3aa: CASSEDRGGTDTQYF

j_gene: TRBJ2-2
v_gene: TRBV6-5
abundance: many
d_gene: TRBD2
CDR3aa: CASSSLAGVTGELFF

j_gene: TRBJ1-1
v_gene: TRBV6-1
abundance: many
d_gene: NA
CDR3aa: CASSEAEFGNTEAFF

j_gene: TRBJ2-5
v_gene: TRBV5-1
abundance: many
d_gene: TRBD2
CDR3aa: CASSLNSGSGTQYF

j_gene: TRBJ2-2
v_gene: TRBV28
abundance: many
d_gene: NA
CDR3aa: CASSLSGGVHTGELFF

j_gene: TRBJ2-7
v_gene: TRBV11-2
abundance: many
d_gene: NA
CDR3aa: CASSLWSVSYEQYF

j_gene: TRBJ1-6
v_gene: TRBV27
abundance: many
d_gene: NA
CDR3aa: CASSFSGPPGPLHF